These 3 T cell receptor beta chains came from one sample sequenced in a study of vaccination effects on CD4 cells after COVID-19. Sequencing was performed with immunoSEQ multiplex PCR; in TCRdb, only in-frame clones are kept and a portion is missing. The repertoire holds fewer than 90,000 clones, over 65% seen once, with about 5% in the top ten. Sequencing was preceded by expansion of antigen-specific CD4+ T cells with viral peptide pools in the ViraFEST assay. The authors isolated CD4+ T cells after about 10 days of culture. PCR-confirmed SARS-CoV-2 infection occurred in the person between March and December 2020. Antigens of these TCRs are unknown. Material: CD4+ T cells from PBMCs cultured with HIV peptides, obtained before COVID-19 vaccination. As for subset: HIV-1 Nef peptide pool negative control/reference culture. The origin of the receptors is a human donor who had a prior SARS-CoV-2 infection.

This clone was seen once. This chain links TRBV2 with TRBJ1-1; D possibly corresponds to TRBD1 (6 bases). This CDR3 region has 13 residues. The germline CDR1 and CDR2 sequences are SNHLY and FYNNEI. Trimming pared 7 bases from V and 0 bases from J, leaving 9 bases between. The CDR3 coding sequence is TGTGCCAGCAAACAGGGTATGAACACTGAAGCTTTCTTT. Its translation is CASKQGMNTEAFF.

This clone occurred a few times. J is TRBJ2-1 and V is TRBV27; TRBD2 matches 12 bases. The J segment lost 1 base and the V segment lost 5 bases, leaving 3 bases of the junction unmatched. The CDR3 contains 16 residues. Germline values: CDR1 MNHEY, CDR2 SMNVEV (reference sequence). CDR3 DNA: TGTGCCAGCAGTCCGACTAGCGGGAGATCCTACAATGAGCAGTTCTTC. This gives the protein CASSPTSGRSYNEQFF.

V is TRBV28 and J is TRBJ2-5, with 9 nucleotides matching TRBD1. Germline V gene sequence: CDR1 MDHEN, CDR2 SYDVKM. This CDR3 comprises 14 residues. Trimming removed 5 bases from V and 5 bases from J; junction bases left unmatched: 6. CDR3 coding DNA: TGTGCCAGCAGTCCACAGGGGGCGATCGAGACCCAGTACTTC. This translates into CASSPQGAIETQYF.